This TCR beta chain was identified during a study of T cells in Graves' hyperthyroidism and ophthalmopathy. As for the study in general: It was at initial diagnosis, before any treatment, that peripheral blood was collected.

Used for diagnoses were clinical symptoms, serum thyroxine and TRAb, thyroid ultrasound and orbital computed tomography. This CDR3 spans 16 amino acids. Per the germline V gene, CDR1 is LGHDT and CDR2 is YNNKEL (reference sequence). The V segment lost 1 base and the J segment 6 bases; nucleotides outside the gene matches: 9. This clonotype occurred many times. Its matching antigen is unknown. Overall study findings and caveats: The authors' 13 V-J model separated ophthalmopathy from stable hyperthyroidism. Model-based prediction identified ophthalmopathy a median around 6.7 months prior to its onset.

Researchers amplified the TCR beta CDR3 regions from RNA transcripts. HTBI primers were the set used in a first-round RT-PCR of the TCR CDR3. TCRdb reanalysed the multiplex PCR reads using MiXCR and keeps one entry per CDR3 protein. The sample includes 360,000 or so distinct CDR3 sequences, nearly 15% of them seen just once. Input material: blood. This chain links TRBV3-1 with TRBJ2-7, with 10 bases aligning to TRBD2. This sequence was found in an older woman with Graves' ophthalmopathy. The CDR3 DNA follows: TGTGCCAGCAGCCAAGTAACGAGCGGGAGGGCCTCCGAGCAGTACTTC. Protein sequence: CASSQVTSGRASEQYF.